The 27 T cell receptor beta chains below come from one sample, sequenced in a study of response to subunit inactivated influenza vaccine. TCRdb ran MiXCR on the RT-PCR reads and lists one entry per CDR3 protein. The top ten clones hold around 10% of a sample with just over 300,000 distinct CDR3 sequences, approximately 20% of them seen once. The sample was PBMCs from blood, taken about 20 months after vaccination. The source of these receptors is a man between 50 and 69 years old who received an inactivated influenza vaccine.

The chain combines TRBV7-9 with TRBJ2-1; D is ambiguous. V was cut by 6 bases and J by 8 bases, with 8 bases left in between. The CDR3 runs to 11 residues. Looked up from germline, CDR1 is SEHNR and CDR2 is FQNEAQ (reference sequence). The CDR3 DNA is TGTGCCAGCAGGATTCTAGATGAGCAGTTCTTC. Amino acids: CASRILDEQFF.

Notes on this clonotype: The junction shows a germline mismatch at one end, possibly a read error. This sequence joins TRBV7-7 and TRBJ2-3; 9 bases line up with TRBD2. Per the germline V gene, CDR1 is SSHAT and CDR2 is FNYEAQ (reference sequence). The CDR3 is 15 residues long. The CDR3 bases are TGTGCTAGCAGCTTAATAGCGGGGGGCACAGATACGCAGTATTTT. Protein product: CASSLIAGGTDTQYF.

This clonotype has only a few counts. The chain employs TRBV6-2 or TRBV6-3 and TRBJ2-1, with a weak D call TRBD2 (5 bases). Germline lookup yields CDR1 MNHEY and CDR2 SVGEGT. The CDR3 is 16 residues long. The germline V and J ends were trimmed by 5 bases and 3 bases, with 17 bases remaining between them. The CDR3 region is CASSRNREGNYNEQFF. The CDR3 coding sequence is TGTGCCAGCAGTCGAAACCGGGAAGGTAACTACAATGAGCAGTTCTTC.

The chain recombines TRBV27 with TRBJ2-3; D gene ambiguous. Between the trimmed V and J ends, which lost 8 bases and 4 bases, there was a span of 10 bases. Per germline, CDR1 MNHEY and CDR2 SMNVEV (reference sequence). The length of the CDR3 is 12 residues. The CDR3 DNA sequence: TGTGCCAGCTTTAGCAGTCCAGATACGCAGTATTTT. It codes for CASFSSPDTQYF.

This chain connects TRBV18 to TRBJ1-1; D is undetermined. This CDR3 comprises 13 residues. The germline V and J ends were trimmed by 6 bases and 3 bases, with 11 bases remaining between them. The germline gives CDR1 KGHSH, CDR2 LQKENI. CDR3 sequence: CASSVQEDTEAFF. The CDR3 DNA reads as TGTGCCAGCTCCGTTCAGGAAGACACTGAAGCTTTCTTT.

The chain has TRBV28 and TRBJ1-5; 7 nucleotides line up with TRBD1. The V gene end was trimmed by 5 bases and the J gene end by 6 bases; junction bases not matched to a gene: 7. The length of the CDR3 is 14 residues. Germline V gene data show CDR1 as MDHEN and CDR2 as SYDVKM. The DNA for the CDR3 is TGTGCCAGCAGTGGTGGAGGGGGCGGTCAGCCCCAGCATTTT. Translation gives CASSGGGGGQPQHF.

The chain is built from TRBV27 and TRBJ1-2; 8 bases are a match to TRBD1. The CDR3 has 14 amino acids. Trimming at V came to 5 bases and at J to 2 bases, leaving 4 bases not matched to a gene. CDR1 is MNHEY and CDR2 is SMNVEV in the germline V gene (reference sequence). CDR3 sequence: CASSPRDRNYGYTF. Written as DNA, the CDR3 is TGTGCCAGCAGTCCCCGGGACAGGAACTATGGCTACACCTTC.

This clonotype was detected many times. The CDR3 bases are TGCGCCAGCAGGCAGGGACAGGGCTACGAGCAGTACTTC. Translating it yields CASRQGQGYEQYF. This sequence joins TRBV5-1 and TRBJ2-7; TRBD1 aligns across 9 bases. The CDR3 consists of 13 residues. Germline CDR1 and CDR2: SGHRS and YFSETQ. The junction had 3 bases not matched to a gene; V was cut back by 5 bases and J by 3 bases.

Notes on this clonotype: A single base separates this from a much larger clone, so it may be a read error. The gene calls are TRBV7-2 and TRBJ1-2; 10 bases are shared with TRBD1. This CDR3 region has 15 residues. Germline V gene lookup returns CDR1 SGHTA and CDR2 FQGNSA. The ends lost 5 bases at V and 9 bases at J; junction bases unmatched: 12. The CDR3 DNA reads TGTGCCAGCAGCGAAAGGCGGGACAGGGGTGGTTGCTACACCTTC. Protein sequence: CASSERRDRGGCYTF.

This clonotype was seen more than once but under ten times. The rearrangement joins TRBV7-2 to TRBJ1-5; D is possibly TRBD1 (5 bases). Trimming stripped 5 bases from V and 6 bases from J, with 17 bases between. This CDR3 comprises 15 residues. Germline V lookup: CDR1 SGHTA, CDR2 FQGNSA. The CDR3 nucleotides are TGTGCCAGCAGCATGGGGCCGGGGAGGTCTCAGCCCCAGCATTTT. This gives the protein CASSMGPGRSQPQHF.

The chain recombines TRBV6-1 with TRBJ1-4, with TRBD1 identical over 7 bases. The CDR3 has 13 amino acids. V trimming: 9 bases; J trimming: 8 bases; junction bases outside the gene matches: 9. Germline CDR1 and CDR2: MNHNS and SASEGT. CDR3 DNA: TGTGCCAGACAGGGGCCGGTGGAAGAAAAACTGTTTTTT. Translating it yields CARQGPVEEKLFF.

The chain recombines TRBV7-6 with TRBJ2-4; 14 nucleotides agree with TRBD2. Trimming removed 5 bases from V and 5 bases from J; junction bases left unmatched: 11. Germline assignment: CDR1 SGHVS and CDR2 FNYEAQ. This CDR3 has 18 residues. In DNA form, the CDR3 reads TGTGCCAGCAGCCGACTAGCGGGAGGGGGGGGTACGGAAAACATTCAGTACTTC. It yields the protein CASSRLAGGGGTENIQYF.

This chain connects TRBV2 to TRBJ1-4; D is ambiguous. V was cut by 3 bases and J by 3 bases, with 8 bases left in between. CDR3 length equals 14 residues. Per germline, CDR1 SNHLY and CDR2 FYNNEI. The CDR3 bases are TGTGCCAGCAGTGATTCAGGATCTAATGAAAAACTGTTTTTT. Amino acid sequence: CASSDSGSNEKLFF.

The V and J genes are TRBV12-3 or TRBV12-4 and TRBJ2-3, with D possibly called TRBD1 or TRBD2 (7 bases each). Trimming removed 5 bases from V and 15 bases from J, with 18 bases in between. The CDR3 sequence is 12 residues long. CDR3 in DNA: TGTGCCAGCAGTGGGAACAGGGGAGGGACCTATTTT. This encodes CASSGNRGGTYF.

This chain links TRBV6-5 with TRBJ1-5; D is uncertain. Trimming took 4 bases from V and 6 from J, leaving 16 bases between them. Germline V gene lookup returns CDR1 MNHEY and CDR2 SVGAGI. This CDR3 has 15 residues. The CDR3 region is CASSSRVRSGQPQHF. CDR3 DNA: TGTGCCAGCAGTTCCCGGGTACGGAGTGGTCAGCCCCAGCATTTT.

This rearrangement joins TRBV20-1 to TRBJ2-3; 9 nucleotides line up with TRBD2. There are 13 residues in the CDR3. Losses at the gene ends were 6 bases for V and 5 bases for J; bases not matched to a gene: 6. From germline, CDR1 is DFQATT and CDR2 SNEGSKA (reference sequence). CDR3: CSAETSGRDTQYF. The CDR3, as DNA: TGCAGTGCCGAGACTAGCGGAAGAGATACGCAGTATTTT.

In this sample, this clonotype turned up a few times. The V gene is TRBV6-1, the J gene TRBJ2-5; D possibly corresponds to TRBD2 (6 bases). This CDR3 has 13 amino acids. V was trimmed by 6 bases and J by 11 bases, leaving 19 bases between them. Looked up from germline, CDR1 is MNHNS and CDR2 is SASEGT. CDR3 DNA: TGTGCCAGCAGAGCCCCGGGACTCTCCGTGCAGTACTTC. The encoded protein is CASRAPGLSVQYF.

This clonotype turned up a few times. This chain uses TRBV2 with TRBJ2-2, with 12 bases lining up with TRBD1. Losses at the gene ends were 9 bases for V and 4 bases for J; bases not matched to a gene: 6. Germline lookup yields CDR1 SNHLY and CDR2 FYNNEI. The CDR3 is 15 amino acids. The CDR3 DNA reads TGTGCCAGACAGGGACAGGGGGCTCCCACCGGGGAGCTGTTTTTT. The encoded protein is CARQGQGAPTGELFF.

There are a few counts of this clonotype. The chain couples TRBV5-5 to TRBJ1-4; D unresolved. The germline V gene has CDR1 SGHKS and CDR2 YYEKEE (reference sequence). Trimming shortened V by 4 bases and J by 4 bases, and 14 bases separated the two germline ends. CDR3 length: 15 amino acids. The CDR3 reads CASSPVGGFNEKLFF. The CDR3 DNA reads TGTGCCAGCAGCCCGGTCGGAGGGTTTAATGAAAAACTGTTTTTT.

This clonotype was counted at least ten times. The V and J genes are TRBV20-1 and TRBJ1-2, with D unclear. Germline V gene data show CDR1 as DFQATT and CDR2 as SNEGSKA (reference sequence). The length of the CDR3 is 14 residues. V was clipped by 1 base and J by 4 bases, with 13 bases between them. CDR3 in DNA: TGCAGTGCTAGAGGGACTGGGAGAGTCTATGGCTACACCTTC. Residues: CSARGTGRVYGYTF.

V gene TRBV29-1 combines with J gene TRBJ2-3; D is possibly TRBD2 (6 bases). This CDR3 spans 13 amino acids. Germline lookup yields CDR1 SQVTM and CDR2 ANQGSEA. V shed 2 bases and J shed 6 bases, with 12 bases lying between them. The CDR3 coding sequence is TGCAGCGTTGAACGCGACCGGGGGGATACGCAGTATTTT. Translation gives CSVERDRGDTQYF.

Ten or more counts support this clonotype. This chain uses TRBV6-1 with TRBJ1-2; a weak D match, TRBD1 (5 bases). V dropped 5 bases and J dropped 4 bases, with 17 bases sitting between them. Germline CDR1 and CDR2: MNHNS and SASEGT. The CDR3 runs to 15 residues. The CDR3 DNA reads TGTGCCAGCAGTATGAGGGGCGAGCCTCCCTATGGCTACACCTTC. Its translation is CASSMRGEPPYGYTF.

The V and J genes are TRBV28 and TRBJ1-2; no clear D gene. Germline assignment: CDR1 MDHEN and CDR2 SYDVKM. This CDR3 spans 13 amino acids. Trimming removed 3 bases at V and 6 bases at J, with 11 bases between. CDR3: CASSFDVRDGYTF. The CDR3 DNA is TGTGCCAGCAGTTTCGACGTGCGGGATGGCTACACCTTC.

This chain uses TRBV29-1 with TRBJ2-1, with 10 bases identical to TRBD2. CDR1 is SQVTM, CDR2 ANQGSEA, per germline. Trimming removed 6 bases from V and 6 bases from J; junction bases left unmatched: 8. The CDR3 loop spans 14 amino acids. CDR3 amino acids: CSVESGRAGNEQFF. The CDR3 DNA follows: TGCAGCGTAGAAAGCGGGAGGGCTGGCAATGAGCAGTTCTTC.

This clonotype has only a few counts. This chain connects TRBV27 to TRBJ2-7; D remains unclear. The V end was cut by 8 bases, the J end by 1 base, with 15 bases between. The CDR3 has 14 residues. Germline V gene lookup returns CDR1 MNHEY and CDR2 SMNVEV (reference sequence). CDR3 bases: TGTGCCAGCTATGCCTGGGGAAGATCCTACGAGCAGTACTTC. As protein: CASYAWGRSYEQYF.

The V and J genes are TRBV27 and TRBJ2-5; 7 bases are a match to TRBD2. CDR1 and CDR2 (germline): MNHEY, SMNVEV (reference sequence). This CDR3 is 14 amino acids long. V was clipped by 4 bases and J by 5 bases; unmatched bases: 7. The CDR3 sequence is CASSSRDYLETQYF. CDR3 nucleotide sequence: TGTGCCAGCAGTTCAAGGGACTACCTGGAGACCCAGTACTTC.

This sequence joins TRBV28 and TRBJ2-7; 9 nucleotides align to TRBD1. Losses at the gene ends were 6 bases for V and 2 bases for J; bases not matched to a gene: 11. The CDR3 has 16 residues. Germline CDR1 MDHEN, CDR2 SYDVKM. The CDR3 here is CASSRPRGQGTYEQYF. CDR3 bases: TGTGCCAGCAGCCGGCCCCGGGGACAGGGTACCTACGAGCAGTACTTC.